This T cell receptor (beta chain) originates from a study of Ad26.COV2.S vaccination and SARS-CoV-2 variants. Study details: Ad26.COV2.S was injected intramuscularly once or twice, 56 days apart. Overall study results and limits: Estimates derived from TCR breadth and depth analyses may have underestimated total T cell responses. The authors reported substantial breadth in spike-specific CD8+ and CD4+ T cell responses after vaccination.

Documented treatment: roughly 19 received Ad26.COV2.S at low or high dose, single or two shots; several received placebo; per-sample allocation not given. Collection of the samples took place on day 63 after the first injection of vaccine or placebo. An adult of 18-55 years in Boston served as donor. Germline values: CDR1 SGHTA, CDR2 FQGNSA. This CDR3 contains 12 residues. Trimming cost V 6 bases and J 3 bases, with 9 bases left between them. As for this clone: What it recognizes is unknown.

Method: immunoSEQ multiplex PCR; TCRdb's copy keeps in-frame clones and lacks some. The sample consists of some 520,000 clones, around 88% of them appearing once. The genes are TRBV7-2 and TRBJ2-7; D is ambiguous. The material sequenced was peripheral blood, taken in a trial of Ad26.COV2.S vaccine versus placebo. The receptor was isolated from a person between 18 and 65 years old who received the Ad26.COV2.S COVID-19 vaccine or a placebo. The CDR3 spells CASSQQFYEQYF. The CDR3 DNA sequence: TGTGCCAGCAGTCAGCAATTCTACGAGCAGTACTTC.